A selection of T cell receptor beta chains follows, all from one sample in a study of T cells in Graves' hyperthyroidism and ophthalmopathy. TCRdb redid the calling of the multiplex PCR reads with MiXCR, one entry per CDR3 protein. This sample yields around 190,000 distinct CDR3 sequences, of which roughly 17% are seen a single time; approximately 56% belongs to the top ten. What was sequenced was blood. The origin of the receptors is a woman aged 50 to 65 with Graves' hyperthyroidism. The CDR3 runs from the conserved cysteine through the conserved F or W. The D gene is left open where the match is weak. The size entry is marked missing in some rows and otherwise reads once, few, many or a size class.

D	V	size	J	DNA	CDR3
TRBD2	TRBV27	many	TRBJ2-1	TGTGCCAGCAGTACCCGAGCGGGAGGAAAAAATGAGCAGTTCTTC	CASSTRAGGKNEQFF
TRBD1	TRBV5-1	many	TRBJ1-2	TGCGCCAGCAGCATGGGACAGGGGGCCGGTGATGGCTACACCTTC	CASSMGQGAGDGYTF
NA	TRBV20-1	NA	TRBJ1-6	TGCAGTGCTAGAGATTGGTCCGGGGAGGCTTCACCCCTCCACTTT	CSARDWSGEASPLHF
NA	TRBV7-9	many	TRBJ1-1	TGTGCCAGCAGCTTCCCCGAAGCTTTCTTT	CASSFPEAFF
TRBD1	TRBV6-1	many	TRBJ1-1	TGTGCCAGCAGAGGACAGGCAGACACTGAAGCTTTCTTT	CASRGQADTEAFF
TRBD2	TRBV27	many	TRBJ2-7	TGTGCCAGCAGTTTACAAGCGGGAGGCCGCGGGCAGTACTTC	CASSLQAGGRGQYF
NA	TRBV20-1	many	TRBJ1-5	TGCAGTGCTCCCGCGAATCACAATCAGCCCCAGCATTTT	CSAPANHNQPQHF
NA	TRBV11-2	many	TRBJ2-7	TGTGCCAGCAGCTTAGTGAGGATCCACGAGCAGTACTTC	CASSLVRIHEQYF
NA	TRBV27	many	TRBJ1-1	TGTGCCACCTCCTTGGGAGTTTTTGGCACTGAAGCTTTCTTT	CATSLGVFGTEAFF
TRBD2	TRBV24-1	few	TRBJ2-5	TGTGCCACCAGTGATTGGGCGGGAGGAGAGACCCAGTACTTC	CATSDWAGGETQYF
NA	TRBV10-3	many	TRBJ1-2	TGTGCCACCGCCCGACAGGAATATGGCTACACCTTC	CATARQEYGYTF
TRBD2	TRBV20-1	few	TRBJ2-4	TGCAGTGCTCCGCCGTGGACTAGCGGAACCAAAAACATTCAGTACTTC	CSAPPWTSGTKNIQYF
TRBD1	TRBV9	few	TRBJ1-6	TGTGCCAGCAGCGCGAATCCGGGACAGTATAATTCACCCCTCCACTTT	CASSANPGQYNSPLHF
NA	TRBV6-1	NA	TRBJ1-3	TGTGCCAGCAGTGAACAGGGCGGAAACACCATATATTTT	CASSEQGGNTIYF
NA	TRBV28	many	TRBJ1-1	TGTGCCAGCAGTTTTCGCACTGAAGCTTTCTTT	CASSFRTEAFF
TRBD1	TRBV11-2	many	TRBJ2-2	TGTGCCAGCAGCCCCACGACAGGGATAAACACCGGGGAGCTGTTTTTT	CASSPTTGINTGELFF
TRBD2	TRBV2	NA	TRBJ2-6	TGTGCCAGCACCCGGGGACTAGCGGGAGAGCGGGGTGGGGCCAACGTCCTGACTTTC	CASTRGLAGERGGANVLTF
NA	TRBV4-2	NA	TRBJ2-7	TGTGCCAGCAGCCAAGCCCCAGGGGACTACAATGAGCAGTACTTC	CASSQAPGDYNEQYF
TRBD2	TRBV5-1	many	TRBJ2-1	TGCGCCAGCAGCTTGGTTGTGACTAGCGAATACAATGAGCAGTTCTTC	CASSLVVTSEYNEQFF
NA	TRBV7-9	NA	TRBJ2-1	TGTGCCAGCAGCTTGGGAGACTACAGCTCCTACAATGAGCAGTTCTTC	CASSLGDYSSYNEQFF
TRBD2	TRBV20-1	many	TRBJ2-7	TGCAGTGCCCCACGACTAGCGGGAGCGGTGAGTTCCTACGAGCAGTACTTC	CSAPRLAGAVSSYEQYF
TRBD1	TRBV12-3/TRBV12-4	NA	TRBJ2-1	TGTGCCAGCAGTTGGAAAACCGGACAGGGCTCCTACAATGAGCAGTTCTTC	CASSWKTGQGSYNEQFF
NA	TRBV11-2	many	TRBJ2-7	TGTGCCAGCAGCTCGGACTACGAGCAGTACTTC	CASSSDYEQYF
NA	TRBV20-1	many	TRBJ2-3	TGCAGTGCTAGACTAGGATCCGTTAGCACAGATACGCAGTATTTT	CSARLGSVSTDTQYF
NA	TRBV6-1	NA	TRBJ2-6	TGTGCCAGCAAACAACAGATATCCTCTGGGGCCAACGTCCTGACTTTC	CASKQQISSGANVLTF
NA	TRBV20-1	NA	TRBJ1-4	TGCAGTGCCCTCCTTACAACTAATGAAAAACTGTTTTTT	CSALLTTNEKLFF
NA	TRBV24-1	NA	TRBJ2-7	TGTGCCACCAGTGATGGCGGGACCTACGAGCAGTACTTC	CATSDGGTYEQYF
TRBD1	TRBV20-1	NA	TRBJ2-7	TGCAGTGCTAGAGAAGGACAGGACTCCTACGAGCAGTACTTC	CSAREGQDSYEQYF
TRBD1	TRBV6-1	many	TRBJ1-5	TGTGCCAGCAGGTGGGGACAGCAGCCCCAGCATTTT	CASRWGQQPQHF
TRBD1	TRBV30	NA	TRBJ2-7	TGTGCCTGGAGCCGCGACAGGGACGAGCAGTACTTC	CAWSRDRDEQYF
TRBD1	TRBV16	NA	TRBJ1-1	TGTGCCAGCAGCCGACAGTTTACACAGGGGGGAACTGAAGCTTTCTTT	CASSRQFTQGGTEAFF
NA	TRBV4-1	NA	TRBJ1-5	TGCGCCAGCAGCCCCCTAGCAGGGGAAATAAATCAGCCCCAGCATTTT	CASSPLAGEINQPQHF
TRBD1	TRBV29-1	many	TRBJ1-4	TGCAGCGTTGAGGAGACAGGGGAAAATGAAAAACTGTTTTTT	CSVEETGENEKLFF
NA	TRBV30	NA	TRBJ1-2	TGTGCCTGGAAAGGGGTTAACTATGGCTACACCTTC	CAWKGVNYGYTF
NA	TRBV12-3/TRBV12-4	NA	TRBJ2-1	TGTGCCAGCAGAGCCTACAATGGGCAGTTCTTC	CASRAYNGQFF
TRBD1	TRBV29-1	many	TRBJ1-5	TGCAGCGTTGGACAGGGCGGCAATCAGCCCCAGCATTTT	CSVGQGGNQPQHF
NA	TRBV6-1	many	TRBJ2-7	TGTGCCAGCAGTGATCGGCTAGAGGGCTACGAGCAGTACTTC	CASSDRLEGYEQYF
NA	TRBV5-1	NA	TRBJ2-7	TGCGCCAGCAGCTTGGCCGCGGGGACGGAGACCTACGAGCAGTACTTC	CASSLAAGTETYEQYF
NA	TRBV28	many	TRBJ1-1	TGTGCCAGCAACCTGGTCCAGGTTAACACTGAAGCTTTCTTT	CASNLVQVNTEAFF
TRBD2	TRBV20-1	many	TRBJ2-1	TGCAGTGCTAGACTTCTAGCGGAGGCGTACAATGAGCAGTTCTTC	CSARLLAEAYNEQFF
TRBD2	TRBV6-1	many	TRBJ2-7	TGTGCCAGCAGGAACGGTGCGGGAGAAACATACGAGCAGTACTTC	CASRNGAGETYEQYF
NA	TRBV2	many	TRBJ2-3	TGTGCCAGCAGTGGACCCAAGGGAGGCACAGATACGCAGTATTTT	CASSGPKGGTDTQYF
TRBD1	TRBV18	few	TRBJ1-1	TGTGCCAGCTCACCAGCGGGCAGGGGGCCAGACACTGAAGCTTTCTTT	CASSPAGRGPDTEAFF
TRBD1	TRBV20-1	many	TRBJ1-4	TGCAGTGCCAAGGACAGGGTTTTAAATGAAAAACTGTTTTTT	CSAKDRVLNEKLFF
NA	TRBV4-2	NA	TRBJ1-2	TGTGCCAGCAGCCAAGATGGGCCTACAGGTTTCTATGGCTACACCTTC	CASSQDGPTGFYGYTF
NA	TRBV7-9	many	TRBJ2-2	TGTGCCAGCAGGCAAACGCGGGTCCCTAGCCTTGACACCGGGGAGCTGTTTTTT	CASRQTRVPSLDTGELFF
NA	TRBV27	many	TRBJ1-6	TGTGCCAGCAGTCCATCTCGGACGGACTCACCCCTCCACTTT	CASSPSRTDSPLHF
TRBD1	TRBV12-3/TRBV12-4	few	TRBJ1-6	TGTGCCAGCAGTTTGACAGGGACGAATTCACCCCTCCACTTT	CASSLTGTNSPLHF
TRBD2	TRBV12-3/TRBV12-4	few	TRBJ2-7	TGTGCCAGCAGTTCCTCGACTAGCGGCTTAATGGAGCAGTACTTC	CASSSSTSGLMEQYF
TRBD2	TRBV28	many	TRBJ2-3	TGTGCCAGCAGAGTCACAGCGGGGTCCACAGATACGCAGTATTTT	CASRVTAGSTDTQYF
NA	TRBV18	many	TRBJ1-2	TGTGCCAGCTCCCCAGACTTGAATGGCTACACCTTC	CASSPDLNGYTF
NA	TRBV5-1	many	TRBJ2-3	TGCGCCAGCAGCGAATCTAGCGCCATCACAGATACGCAGTATTTT	CASSESSAITDTQYF
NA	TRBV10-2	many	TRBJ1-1	TGCGCCAGCAGTCGGACCCCAGGGGCTGAAGCTTTCTTT	CASSRTPGAEAFF
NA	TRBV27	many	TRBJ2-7	TGTGCCAGCAGTTTATCGGGGGCACTTCCGCAGCAGTACTTC	CASSLSGALPQQYF
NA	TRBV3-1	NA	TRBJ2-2	TGTGCCAGCATCCCGGGGAGGACCGGGGAGCTGTTTTTT	CASIPGRTGELFF
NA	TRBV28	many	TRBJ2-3	TGTGCCAGCAGTTTGTGGCAGGGAAGGAAGAAGAGCACAGATACGCAGTATTTT	CASSLWQGRKKSTDTQYF
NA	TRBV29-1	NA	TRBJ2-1	TGCAGCGCTGAAGAGTTGCCGTCGGGCAGTAACTACAATGAGCAGTTCTTC	CSAEELPSGSNYNEQFF
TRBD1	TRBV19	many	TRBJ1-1	TGTGCCAGTTCCCTCTTTACAGGGGCGGGTGAAGCTTTCTTT	CASSLFTGAGEAFF
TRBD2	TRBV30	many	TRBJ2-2	TGTGCCTGGAGTGCAGTGGGACTACGCACCGGGGAGCTGTTTTTT	CAWSAVGLRTGELFF